This TCR beta chain was found in a study of blood T cell repertoires in COVID-19. Study background: Sites in the United States, Italy and Spain provided acute and convalescent COVID-19 samples. PBMCs, B-cell-depleted T cells, or T cells were the source of the cDNA or gDNA that made up the material.

In regard to this clone: Additional DNA sequences in this sample encode the identical CDR3.

CDR3 length equals 14 residues. V lost 5 bases to trimming and J lost 1 base; unmatched junction nucleotides: 4. CDR1 and CDR2 (germline): LNHDA, SQIVND (reference sequence). In the original processing: Amplified reference gene primers provided the basis for estimating nucleated cell counts. The protocol was immunoSEQ multiplex PCR, while the TCRdb copy is restricted to in-frame clones and leaves out a portion. V and J calls and clone size follow that table, whereas D and trimming were derived from the DNA. The sample yields about 400,000 clones, roughly 88% seen once. The rearrangement links TRBV19 to TRBJ1-1; TRBD1 agrees at 7 bases. The source material was peripheral blood. The clonotype originates from a woman in her 30s with active or convalescent COVID-19. This chain's CDR3 is CASSPGTANTEAFF. The CDR3 bases are TGTGCCAGTAGTCCCGGGACAGCGAACACTGAAGCTTTCTTT.